This T cell receptor beta chain was profiled in a study of cytomegalovirus exposure and HLA in healthy donors (dated by TCRdb to about 2017). About the full investigation: In an earlier analysis of approximately 500 of the donors, under 300 Gb of sequence data and some 120 million unique TCR beta sequences from about 179 million T cells were reported. All discovery cohort repertoires had been generated on a single sequencing platform. Typing coverage varied by locus: roughly 620-640 donors for A, B, C, DRB1 and DQB1; roughly 560 for DQA1; more than 600 for DPA1; under 490 for DPB1. Along with the roughly 700-subject first cohort, a separate validation cohort of about 110 different subjects was used. Among some 400 genotyped donors of the cohort, an average of approximately 220,000 unique TCR beta nucleotide sequences was sequenced per donor, of which about 19% were non-productive. To decide whether each TCR beta V gene segment behaved as functional or pseudogenic, an earlier analysis of approximately 590 of the donors relied on high-throughput TCR beta sequencing. To predict cytomegalovirus infection status, the study brought together high-throughput TCR immunosequencing, statistical association of individual TCRs with disease status, and machine learning. Four to six DR-DQ haplotypes were handled as single units for association and clustering, since linkage in the cohort was strong. Both class I and class II loci were covered by HLA typing, at four-digit resolution. Alongside the repertoire data, information on donor age, sex, ethnicity and CMV serostatus was compiled. A later genetic analysis used genome-wide SNP genotypes for about 60% of the 666 donors, treating that subset as a discovery cohort. In the later analysis, no new phenotypic data were used to find candidate immune exposures; instead, reliance was placed on TCR beta sequences and their occurrence across donors. An early release covering 550 to 650 HLA-typed donors comprised about 310 gigabases of sequencing data and approximately 85 million unique TCR sequences. Of the roughly 400 genotyped donors, 80% to 90% were placed in the genetic ancestry cluster associated with self-reported Caucasian donors. The study aimed to test whether signatures of past pathogen exposure could be identified by cataloging public T cell receptors. The study profiled the T cell repertoires of approximately 700 subjects by immunosequencing and related them to cytomegalovirus serostatus. A later analysis re-analyzed previously published TCR beta repertoires from several hundred donors and added high-resolution HLA genotyping to study TCR occurrence patterns.

The cohort consisted of approximately 690 healthy bone marrow donors. Cohort members were all nominally healthy when sampled, although unrecorded immune exposures were likely present. The donor tested CMV seropositive and was one of the 289 seropositive cohort members. A peripheral blood sample was provided by each donor, and peripheral blood mononuclear cells were used for TCR beta sequencing. Genomic DNA was extracted from the blood cell samples with the Qiagen DNeasy Blood Extraction Kit. V gives up 4 bases and J gives up 0 bases, and the segment between their germline ends measures 19 bases. The germline V gene specifies SGDLS as CDR1 and YYNGEE as CDR2. The CDR3 runs 17 residues from the cysteine to the phenylalanine. Of the read, only the CDR3 DNA is kept; its 51 bases are in frame from base 1. The library was made by the immunoSEQ multiplex PCR assay. For the multiplex PCR, a mixture combining 60 forward primers for TCR Vbeta segments and 13 reverse primers for TCR Jbeta segments was used. The CDR3 region of rearranged TCR beta genes was amplified from genomic DNA with a multiplex PCR assay. Amplified TCR beta libraries were sequenced as 87-base-pair reads on the Illumina HiSeq System. Concerning the study's data processing: In a later analysis, tens of millions of unique TCR beta chains were counted across the approximately 640 repertoires, and around 10 million of these chains were shared by at least two donors. To remove PCR and sequencing errors, raw reads were error-corrected and collapsed into unique sequences using a nearest-neighbor algorithm that merged closely related sequences. V, D and J gene segments were assigned by aligning CDR3 sequences to IMGT reference sequences. For a sequence to be retained, at least a six-nucleotide match to both a V gene segment and a J gene segment was required. Rearrangements were called productive when the CDR3 lacked stop codons and stayed in frame with V and J; all others were non-productive. Following IMGT convention, CDR3 was defined as the stretch from the second conserved V-encoded cysteine to the conserved J-encoded phenylalanine. Sequences without an unambiguous match to a single V gene segment were excluded from the earlier analysis of about 630 of the donors. In an earlier analysis of approximately 590 of the donors, V segments were called functional above 56.7% productive rearrangements and were called segregating when the between-donor standard deviation exceeded 5%. A statistical classification framework was built to diagnose cytomegalovirus status from the catalog of TCR beta chain sequences. In a later analysis, V and J genes were assigned by comparing TCR nucleotide sequences against IMGT/GENE-DB human TR gene sequences. The TCRdist pipeline was used in a later analysis to assign CDR3 sequences and most-parsimonious VDJ recombination scenarios. In a later analysis, every TCR beta chain was defined by the combination of its CDR3 amino acid sequence and its V-gene family, and reads without a unique V-gene family were dropped. A later analysis removed several hundred highly shared, low-generation-probability nucleotide sequences to deal with suspected cross-contamination and a sequencing artifact. A later analysis calculated a clonal expansion index for each public chain from normalized within-repertoire ranks of inferred template counts. Generation probabilities in a later analysis came from a VDJ recombination model fitted to out-of-frame rearrangements, and those results were checked against IGoR. In a later analysis, TCR-TCR, TCR-HLA and TCR-CMV co-occurrence was scored with hypergeometric tests, and a repertoire-size bias correction was applied to TCR pairs. A later analysis estimated false discovery rates by permuting HLA or CMV assignments 20 times. In a later analysis, co-occurring TCRs were grouped with DBSCAN, and TCRdist sequence similarity was added when clustering was performed within HLA-allele-positive subsets. For co-occurrence clustering, repertoires with fewer than 30,000 or more than 120,000 public chains were excluded, along with a handful of repertoires with anomalous nucleotide sharing. The source is immuneACCESS, and TCRdb retained only in-frame sequences with V and J called. Part of the clones is not carried over; for the studies checked, unresolved V genes explain less than half of this, and the remainder is unexplained. For V, J and clone size, that table is used; D and trimming come from the DNA. The sample contains under 200,000 clones, about 84% of them found a single time. The ten largest make up 14% of the sample.

The research as a whole found: A later analysis found that most CMV-associated TCR beta chains appeared HLA-restricted, with HLA associations seemingly driven largely by CMV exposure. Because HLA typing was unavailable for some donors at each locus, only the typed subset was used in association tests. V-gene and J-gene trimming of TCR beta chains was associated with a missense DCLRE1C variant in a later genetic analysis, and the association was replicated in an independent cohort. The only immune exposure information available for the cohort was CMV serostatus. Compared with the roughly 700-donor mean, donors in an Asian-associated ancestry cluster had fewer N-insertions in productive TCRs, according to a later genetic analysis. Across donors, most TCR sequences were observed very rarely, whereas some public TCRs were present in many individuals. In vitro tests confirmed that a few of the cytomegalovirus-associated TCR beta chains recognize cytomegalovirus antigens. Because the 87-base-pair reads could not distinguish some IMGT-functional V segments, including TRBV6-2 and TRBV6-3, those segments were excluded. Linkage disequilibrium might explain the correlated functional status among segregating V segments, but an unknown experimental factor could not be ruled out. Only TCR beta chains were sequenced in this cohort, and the absence of alpha or paired-chain data limited detectable features. In an earlier analysis of over 550 of the donors, most TCR beta V segments were observed in productive rearrangements about 87% or about 30% of the time, broadly matching IMGT annotations. Compared with equally common non-associated chains, HLA-associated TCR beta chains in a later analysis were more clonally expanded and had lower generation probabilities. The authors suggested that the approach could potentially be extended to other disease states and immunological phenotypes. Because counts were too low, some 17 rarely observed V segments, including chromosome 9 orphons, were excluded from the earlier analysis of fewer than 650 of the donors. According to a later analysis, parvovirus B19, influenza, CMV and Epstein-Barr virus appeared linked to several top co-occurrence clusters. Assigning TCR associations to individual alleles was difficult when HLA alleles, especially DR and DQ, strongly co-occurred. The study listed 150 to 200 TCR beta chains as associated with cytomegalovirus. A further reported finding was that TCR beta sequences accurately predicted the HLA-A and HLA-B alleles for most subjects in the first cohort. In a later analysis, some 18,000 TCR beta sequences were associated with specific HLA alleles at a false discovery rate of 0.05. Sequencing depth was assumed to be roughly uniform across donors in the presence/absence analyses, though that assumption may not hold. The sequencing pipeline was judged likely to have produced a cluster of highly shared sequence variants as a technical artifact. The classifier was reported to diagnose cytomegalovirus status with high specificity and sensitivity in both the original and validation cohorts. In a later analysis, the rate of TCR association differed among HLA loci, with DRB1 alleles having the most associated TCRs and HLA-C alleles having the fewest.

To note about this clone: There is no known antigen for this receptor. Base qualities are not provided; no much larger clone lies one nucleotide away.

Sequencing was carried out using PBMCs. This sequence originates from a woman younger than 45 in good health and CMV-seropositive. Rearrangement joined TRBV9 to TRBJ1-1, with no confident D gene call. The CDR3 region: CASSPHPWTGMNTEAFF. DNA sequence: TGTGCCAGCAGCCCCCACCCCTGGACCGGGATGAACACTGAAGCTTTCTTT.